Listed below are T cell receptor beta chains from one sample, sequenced in a study of OX40 agonist ivuxolimab in advanced cancers. Using immunoSEQ multiplex PCR, the repertoire was profiled, and TCRdb retains in-frame clones only, with some absent. Counted here are some 30,000 clones, roughly 79% occurring once; the ten biggest clones make up about 20%. The sequencing used CD4+ or CD8+ T cells sorted from blood, collected in a trial of the OX40 agonist ivuxolimab. All receptors come from an adult with an advanced solid tumor such as melanoma, head and neck, liver or kidney cancer. Each CDR3 is given with its conserved first and last residue. A D gene is named only where the DNA matches it firmly. Some rows mark clone size as missing; the rest say once, few, many or name a class of expanded clone.

D | size | J | V | CDR3 | DNA
. | . | TRBJ1-2 | TRBV2 | CASSEREDYGYTF | TGTGCCAGCAGTGAAAGAGAGGACTATGGCTACACCTTC
. | . | TRBJ1-5 | TRBV10-2 | CASSRTANNQPQHF | TGCGCCAGCAGCCGGACAGCTAACAATCAGCCCCAGCATTTT
TRBD1 | . | TRBJ1-5 | TRBV7-3 | CASSSTGGGQPQHF | TGTGCCAGCAGCTCTACAGGGGGAGGTCAGCCCCAGCATTTT
TRBD1 | . | TRBJ1-1 | TRBV28 | CASSPLMGQVNTEAFF | TGTGCCAGCAGTCCGCTTATGGGACAGGTGAACACTGAAGCTTTCTTT
TRBD1 | . | TRBJ1-1 | TRBV5-1 | CASSLGQGGSNTEAFF | TGCGCCAGCAGCCTGGGACAGGGCGGCTCGAACACTGAAGCTTTCTTT
TRBD1 | few | TRBJ2-3 | TRBV5-1 | CASDSGGVDTQYF | TGCGCCAGCGATTCAGGGGGCGTAGATACGCAGTATTTT
. | . | TRBJ1-3 | TRBV7-9 | CASSLGSSGNTIYF | TGTGCCAGCAGCTTGGGGTCCTCTGGAAACACCATATATTTT
TRBD1 | . | TRBJ2-2 | TRBV19 | CASSLRTGGANTGELFF | TGTGCCAGTAGCCTAAGAACAGGGGGCGCGAACACCGGGGAGCTGTTTTTT
. | few | TRBJ1-3 | TRBV27 | CASSLSAGAGNTIYF | TGTGCCAGCAGTTTATCGGCAGGGGCCGGAAACACCATATATTTT
TRBD2 | few | TRBJ2-1 | TRBV9 | CASSPIPGGSEQFF | TGTGCCAGCAGCCCTATACCGGGGGGGAGTGAGCAGTTCTTC
. | . | TRBJ1-2 | TRBV6-5 | CASRADLAGVYGYTF | TGTGCCTCCAGGGCGGATCTCGCAGGAGTCTATGGCTACACCTTC
. | . | TRBJ1-1 | TRBV6-1 | CASSVAGQNTEAFF | TGTGCCAGCAGTGTTGCAGGACAGAACACTGAAGCTTTCTTT
. | . | TRBJ1-1 | TRBV6-5 | CASSPTRGDTEAFF | TGTGCCAGCAGTCCTACACGGGGGGACACTGAAGCTTTCTTT
. | . | TRBJ2-7 | TRBV28 | CASRTRDGPYEQYF | TGTGCCAGCAGAACCCGGGACGGACCCTACGAGCAGTACTTC
TRBD2 | once | TRBJ2-3 | TRBV5-5 | CASSLRTSGRGDTQYF | TGTGCCAGCAGCTTGAGGACTAGCGGAAGAGGAGATACGCAGTATTTT
. | . | TRBJ1-4 | TRBV7-9 | CASSQYFATNEKLFF | TGTGCCAGCAGCCAATATTTCGCAACTAATGAAAAACTGTTTTTT
. | . | TRBJ2-7 | TRBV6-1 | CASSTGRTQYF | TGTGCCAGCTCAACAGGGAGGACTCAGTACTTC
TRBD2 | . | TRBJ2-7 | TRBV5-1 | CASSLGAGGPGEQYF | TGCGCCAGCAGCTTGGGGGCGGGAGGGCCCGGAGAGCAGTACTTC
. | . | TRBJ1-2 | TRBV6-4 | CASSDSNIAGYGGYTF | TGTGCCAGCAGTGACTCTAACATTGCAGGGTACGGTGGCTACACCTTC